This T cell receptor beta chain derives from a study of cytomegalovirus exposure and HLA in healthy donors. The CDR3 is 14 amino acids. With 0 bases removed from V and 15 bases from J, the gap between germline ends came to 18 bases. The germline V gene encodes CDR1 LNHNV and CDR2 YYDKDF (reference sequence). The study ran its PCR with 60 Vbeta and 13 Jbeta primers. Clones were sequenced by immunoSEQ multiplex PCR, and TCRdb holds only the in-frame ones, with some missing. The sample lists tens of thousands of clones; about 70% were seen once. This clone was detected once. The rearrangement links TRBV15 to TRBJ2-1; D is perhaps TRBD1 (5 bases). The TCR originated in a woman in her forties or fifties in good health and CMV-seronegative. The sequenced material came from PBMCs. The CDR3 region has the DNA TGTGCCACCAGCAGAGAAAGGGGCTCGGAGAGATGGTTCTTC. Amino acids: CATSRERGSERWFF.